A selection of T cell receptor beta chains follows, all from one sample in a study of memory CD8 T cells in hepatitis C reinfection. Sequenced by immunoSEQ multiplex PCR; TCRdb stores in-frame clones only, minus some. The sample lists approximately 50,000 clones, 89% occurring once. The sequencing input was naive CD8+ T cells sorted from blood. The receptors here all came from a man between 18 and 29 years old with hepatitis C virus infection. Each CDR3 is given without its conserved first and last residue.

TRBV10-3 AISESLGLAGNTIY
TRBV7-9 ASSLGVGLNTEAF
TRBV5-1 ASSLGVGTALNYGYT
TRBV9 ASSPHRVSTDTQY
TRBV6-5 ASSYTGGSGNTIY
TRBV6-6 ASTETRWGRDYGYT
TRBV28 ASSITPGTTYEQY
TRBV4-1 ASSQESSGISYEQY
TRBV7-6 ASSPGGGSTEAF
TRBV5-1 ASSFPGVSDTGELF
TRBV7-6 ASRGGNTGELF
TRBV19 ASSGSSYNEQF
TRBV9 ASSPREGGELF
TRBV4-3 ASSPGTGGKGAF
TRBV21-1 ASNGCLRDTGELF
TRBV9 ASSVAEADPSTDTQY
TRBV5-8 ASSLKSGQGSGETQY
TRBV7-9 ASSFPGLAGVGADTQY
TRBV11-2 ASSLGLTYEQY
TRBV9 ASSNHGTSGSNEQF
TRBV5-5 ASSLGRGVVYNEQF
TRBV18 ASSPKPGTGFGSPLH
TRBV29-1 SVEEEDRVYANTGELF
TRBV2 ASSEIDRYYGYT
TRBV4-1 ASSQGGVVDEQF
TRBV5-1 ASSLTGTGGSNEQY
TRBV19 ASSIGDSGSYEQY
TRBV27 ASSLSPPGQGYEQY
TRBV6-5 ASSPSGSHEKLF
TRBV29-1 SVGANNQPQH
TRBV19 ASSLAETDYGYT
TRBV4-1 ASSQEVEPGDTQY
TRBV4-3 ASSQDMGGNGELF
TRBV5-1 ASSGDLQETQY
TRBV28 ASGGAGGYTPGNTIY
TRBV5-1 ASSLALSGAADTQY
TRBV9 ASSPTGTSGGAYEQF
TRBV4-1 ASSLTTEQF
TRBV19 ASSIGWRESYNEQF
TRBV27 ASSSWVRGLWETQY
TRBV10-3 AISEAVSYNEQF
TRBV2 ASSEAASYEQY
TRBV7-2 ASSSSGTGYEQY
TRBV27 ASKHRGGSYNEQF
TRBV7-9 ASSSLSYEQY
TRBV5-6 ASTGIGTEAF
TRBV5-5 ASSLGLTNSYNEQF
TRBV7-3 ASSTRDIDNQPQH
TRBV4-1 ASRQGQGNTEAF
TRBV7-2 ASSLVGGGETQY
TRBV11-2 ASSLGLYGYT
TRBV7-6 ASSLARTGGRLTQY
TRBV5-1 ASSLGQGAGDTQY
TRBV7-6 ASSLADSYEQY
TRBV5-1 ASSLVSGIYEQY
TRBV11-2 ASSSRGEGPYNEQL
TRBV19 ASSIGQRMGNQPQH
TRBV2 ASSEDLMYGREAQETQY
TRBV6-1 ASSDSRLLAGHTGELF